Sequencing of this TCR beta chain was carried out in a study of blood T cell dynamics during melanoma immunotherapy. Study as a whole: Patients with metastatic melanoma got pembrolizumab or nivolumab-ipilimumab as first-line care.

V lost 7 bases and J lost 6, with 16 bases in between. This CDR3 is 13 amino acids long. The germline CDR1 and CDR2 sequences are MNHNY and SVGAGI (reference sequence). This table comes from immunoSEQ multiplex PCR, and its TCRdb copy is limited to in-frame clones, with some not included. Of around 14,000 clones in the sample, under 90% were seen once. As to time point: pre-treatment baseline. At 12 weeks after first infusion, RECIST 1.1 defined response for most patients. No patient had earlier systemic cancer treatment, concurrent immunosuppressants, or another active cancer. The chain is built from TRBV6-6 and TRBJ2-7; maybe TRBD2 (6 bases). The material was blood, obtained from a patient treated with checkpoint blockade. The TCR was taken from a human donor with melanoma. This chain's CDR3 is CASILDPGGEQYF. The CDR3 DNA is TGTGCCAGCATCCTCGACCCCGGGGGCGAGCAGTACTTC.